This T cell receptor beta chain was profiled in a study of early T cells in non-severe SARS-CoV-2 infection. Study-level results: Sequences matched to VDJdb favored anti-spike CD8 responses, while private and CD4 specificities were missed.

The length of the CDR3 is 13 residues. Per germline, CDR1 SQVTM and CDR2 ANQGSEA. V shed 5 bases and J shed 1 base, with 12 bases lying between them. As concerns this clonotype: Its antigen is still unknown.

Unique molecular identifiers tagged individual cDNA molecules. MiXCR was run by TCRdb on the 5' RACE reads, yielding one entry per CDR3 protein. The data contain more than 55,000 distinct CDR3 sequences, around 13% of them seen just once; the ten biggest clones take up roughly 8.8%. The J gene is TRBJ2-7, the V gene TRBV29-1; TRBD2 might be the D (6 bases). The clonotype was recovered from an adult who was a healthcare worker with PCR-confirmed SARS-CoV-2 infection or an uninfected control (not recorded which). The sequences come from whole blood, collected at baseline. The CDR3 here is CSVLSGRSYEQYF. CDR3 bases: TGCAGCGTTCTCTCCGGGAGATCCTACGAGCAGTACTTC.